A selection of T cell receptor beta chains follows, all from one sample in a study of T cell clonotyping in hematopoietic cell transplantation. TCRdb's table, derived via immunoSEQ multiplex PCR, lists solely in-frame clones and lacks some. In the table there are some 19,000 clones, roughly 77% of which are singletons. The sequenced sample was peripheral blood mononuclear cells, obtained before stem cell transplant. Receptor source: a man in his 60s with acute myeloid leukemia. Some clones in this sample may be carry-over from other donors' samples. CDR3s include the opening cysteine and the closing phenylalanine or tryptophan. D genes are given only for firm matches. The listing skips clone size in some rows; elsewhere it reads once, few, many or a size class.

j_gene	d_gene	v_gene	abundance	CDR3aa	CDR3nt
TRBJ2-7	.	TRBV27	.	CASSLTGSRHYEQYF	TGTGCCAGCAGTTTAACAGGAAGCAGACACTACGAGCAGTACTTC
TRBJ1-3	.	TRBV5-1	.	CASSPSPPSGNTIYF	TGCGCCAGCAGCCCTAGCCCCCCCTCTGGAAACACCATATATTTT
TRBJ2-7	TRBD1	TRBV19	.	CASSSTGASYEQYF	TGTGCCAGTAGTAGCACAGGGGCCTCCTACGAGCAGTACTTC
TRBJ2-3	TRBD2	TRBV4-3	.	CASSYSGSSTDTQYF	TGCGCCAGCAGCTATAGCGGGTCTAGCACAGATACGCAGTATTTT
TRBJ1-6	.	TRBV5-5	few	CASSFSGSNSPLHF	TGTGCCAGCAGCTTCTCGGGGAGTAATTCACCCCTCCACTTT
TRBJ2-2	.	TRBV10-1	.	CASSLVDKETGELFF	TGCGCCAGCAGCCTAGTTGATAAGGAAACCGGGGAGCTGTTTTTT
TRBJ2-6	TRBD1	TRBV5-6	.	CASSFGQGASGANVLTF	TGTGCCAGCAGCTTCGGACAGGGGGCGTCTGGGGCCAACGTCCTGACTTTC
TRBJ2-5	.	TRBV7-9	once	CASSKTPPETQYF	TGTGCCAGCAGTAAAACCCCCCCAGAGACCCAGTACTTC
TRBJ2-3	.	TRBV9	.	CASSVGIDTQYF	TGTGCCAGCAGCGTAGGAATAGATACGCAGTATTTT
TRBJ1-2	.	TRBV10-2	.	CASSEPGHNYGYTF	TGCGCCAGCAGTGAGCCGGGACACAACTATGGCTACACCTTC
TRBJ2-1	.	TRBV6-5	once	CASSYGYNEQFF	TGTGCCAGCAGTTACGGTTACAATGAGCAGTTCTTC
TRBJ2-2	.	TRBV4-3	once	CASSQIVRPNTGELFF	TGCGCCAGCAGCCAAATTGTGAGGCCGAACACCGGGGAGCTGTTTTTT
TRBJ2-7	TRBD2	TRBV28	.	CASSPHLAGVTEQYF	TGTGCCAGCAGTCCCCACCTAGCGGGAGTAACCGAGCAGTACTTC
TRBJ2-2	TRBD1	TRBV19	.	CASSIGTGPTGELFF	TGTGCCAGTAGTATAGGGACAGGGCCCACCGGGGAGCTGTTTTTT
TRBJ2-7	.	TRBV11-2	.	CASSSGRDYEQYF	TGTGCCAGCAGCTCCGGACGGGACTACGAGCAGTACTTC
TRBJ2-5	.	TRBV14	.	CASSQDFLGTQYF	TGTGCCAGCAGCCAAGATTTCCTGGGGACCCAGTACTTC
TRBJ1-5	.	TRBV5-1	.	CASSPGFPSQPQHF	TGCGCCAGCAGCCCCGGGTTCCCTTCTCAGCCCCAGCATTTT
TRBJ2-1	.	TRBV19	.	CASSIFFGFRNEQFF	TGTGCCAGTAGTATTTTTTTCGGGTTTCGGAATGAGCAGTTCTTC
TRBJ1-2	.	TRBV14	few	CASSWTSYGYTF	TGTGCCAGCAGCTGGACCTCCTATGGCTACACCTTC
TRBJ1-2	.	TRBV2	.	CASSEELGSGGREGYTF	TGTGCCAGCAGTGAAGAGTTAGGTTCAGGCGGGCGAGAGGGCTACACCTTC
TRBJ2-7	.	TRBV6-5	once	CASSYTGLFNFEQYF	TGTGCCAGCAGTTACACCGGACTATTTAACTTCGAGCAGTACTTC
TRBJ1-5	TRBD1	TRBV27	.	CASSRRQGNQPQHF	TGTGCCAGCAGTCGACGACAGGGTAATCAGCCCCAGCATTTT
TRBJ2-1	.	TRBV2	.	CASSVDRNEQFF	TGTGCCAGCAGTGTCGACAGGAATGAGCAGTTCTTC
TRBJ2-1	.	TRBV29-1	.	CSVDWGVGSYNEQFF	TGCAGCGTTGATTGGGGGGTCGGCTCCTACAATGAGCAGTTCTTC
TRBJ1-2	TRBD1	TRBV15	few	CATSRTGSVALGGYTF	TGTGCCACCAGCAGGACAGGGTCGGTTGCGTTGGGCGGCTACACCTTC
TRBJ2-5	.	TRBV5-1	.	CASSLGAGSEQETQYF	TGCGCCAGCAGCTTGGGGGCAGGGTCGGAGCAAGAGACCCAGTACTTC
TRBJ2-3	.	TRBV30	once	CAWIVGVTQYF	TGTGCCTGGATAGTGGGAGTTACGCAGTATTTT
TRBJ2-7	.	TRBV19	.	CASRKEGSSYEQYF	TGTGCCAGTAGGAAGGAGGGAAGCTCCTACGAGCAGTACTTC
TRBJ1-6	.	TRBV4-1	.	CASSPSDLNSPLHF	TGCGCCAGCAGCCCCTCGGACCTAAATTCACCCCTCCACTTT
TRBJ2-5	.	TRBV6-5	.	CASRTQETQYF	TGTGCCAGTCGGACTCAAGAGACCCAGTACTTC
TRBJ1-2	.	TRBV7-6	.	CASSPSAERNYGYTF	TGTGCCAGCAGCCCCTCGGCCGAAAGGAACTATGGCTACACCTTC
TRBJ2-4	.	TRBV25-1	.	CASSESGDIQYF	TGTGCCAGCAGTGAATCTGGGGACATTCAGTACTTC
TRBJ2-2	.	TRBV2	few	CASKEGGPGELFF	TGTGCCAGCAAAGAGGGGGGACCCGGGGAGCTGTTTTTT
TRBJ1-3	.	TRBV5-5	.	CASSLEGVAGNTIYF	TGTGCCAGCAGCTTGGAGGGAGTAGCCGGAAACACCATATATTTT
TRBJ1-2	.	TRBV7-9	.	CASSLEQGLGTF	TGTGCCAGCAGCTTAGAACAGGGTTTAGGGACCTTC
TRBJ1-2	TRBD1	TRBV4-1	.	CASSQEATGGSGYTF	TGCGCCAGCAGCCAAGAAGCGACAGGGGGCTCTGGCTACACCTTC
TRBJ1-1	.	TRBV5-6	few	CASSLVTGGAEAFF	TGTGCCAGCAGCCTAGTGACCGGGGGGGCTGAAGCTTTCTTT
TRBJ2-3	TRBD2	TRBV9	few	CASSEGLAGGNTDTQYF	TGTGCCAGCAGCGAGGGACTAGCGGGGGGGAACACAGATACGCAGTATTTT
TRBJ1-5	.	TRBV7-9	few	CASSLAGGGQQPQHF	TGTGCCAGCAGCTTAGCGGGTGGGGGCCAACAGCCCCAGCATTTT
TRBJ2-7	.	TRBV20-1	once	CSARDNYEQYF	TGCAGTGCCCGGGACAACTACGAGCAGTACTTC
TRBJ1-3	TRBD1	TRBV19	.	CASTTDRVISSGNTIYF	TGTGCCAGTACTACGGACAGGGTAATAAGCTCTGGAAACACCATATATTTT
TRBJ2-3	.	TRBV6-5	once	CASKGGGTDTQYF	TGTGCCAGCAAAGGGGGTGGAACAGATACGCAGTATTTT
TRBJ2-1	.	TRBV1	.	CTSSLHGGYNEQFF	TGCACCAGCAGCCTCCACGGGGGGTACAATGAGCAGTTCTTC
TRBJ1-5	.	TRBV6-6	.	CASSYGGDGQPQHF	TGTGCCAGCAGTTATGGAGGTGATGGGCAGCCCCAGCATTTT
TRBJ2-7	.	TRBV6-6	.	CASSFYWRDYEQYF	TGTGCCAGCAGCTTCTACTGGAGGGACTACGAGCAGTACTTC
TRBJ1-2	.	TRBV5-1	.	CASSLTPGDYGYTF	TGCGCCAGCAGCTTGACACCCGGGGACTATGGCTACACCTTC
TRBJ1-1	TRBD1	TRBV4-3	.	CASSQGLTGEAFF	TGCGCCAGCAGCCAAGGTCTGACAGGGGAAGCTTTCTTT
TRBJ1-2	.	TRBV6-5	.	CASSTGTANYGYTF	TGTGCCAGCAGTACAGGGACTGCTAACTATGGCTACACCTTC
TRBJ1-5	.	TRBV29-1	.	CSVNRVHQPQHF	TGCAGCGTGAACAGGGTGCATCAGCCCCAGCATTTT
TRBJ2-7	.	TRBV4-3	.	CASSQDRNYFMYEQYF	TGCGCCAGCAGCCAAGATCGTAACTATTTTATGTACGAGCAGTACTTC
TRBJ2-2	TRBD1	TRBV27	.	CASKTYRGRNTGELFF	TGTGCCAGCAAGACCTACAGGGGGCGGAACACCGGGGAGCTGTTTTTT
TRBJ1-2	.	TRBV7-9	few	CASSAGTTGGYTF	TGTGCCAGCAGCGCCGGGACAACGGGTGGCTACACCTTC
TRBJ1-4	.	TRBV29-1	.	CSANREVNEKLFF	TGCAGCGCCAACAGGGAGGTTAATGAAAAACTGTTTTTT
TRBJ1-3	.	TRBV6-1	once	CASSLGARGNTIYF	TGTGCCAGCAGTTTGGGGGCGCGAGGAAACACCATATATTTT
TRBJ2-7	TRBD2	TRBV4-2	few	CASSPTSDEQYF	TGTGCCAGCAGCCCGACTAGCGACGAGCAGTACTTC
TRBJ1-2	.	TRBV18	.	CASSADGLNYGYTF	TGTGCCAGCTCCGCGGACGGCCTTAACTATGGCTACACCTTC
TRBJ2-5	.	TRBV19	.	CASSIQGVQETQYF	TGTGCCAGTAGTATTCAAGGGGTCCAAGAGACCCAGTACTTC
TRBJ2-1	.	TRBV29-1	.	CSVEVPRPTDNEQFF	TGCAGCGTTGAAGTACCTAGACCAACCGACAATGAGCAGTTCTTC
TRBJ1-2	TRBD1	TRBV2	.	CASSEDKSGGYGYTF	TGTGCCAGCAGTGAGGATAAATCAGGGGGCTACGGCTACACCTTC